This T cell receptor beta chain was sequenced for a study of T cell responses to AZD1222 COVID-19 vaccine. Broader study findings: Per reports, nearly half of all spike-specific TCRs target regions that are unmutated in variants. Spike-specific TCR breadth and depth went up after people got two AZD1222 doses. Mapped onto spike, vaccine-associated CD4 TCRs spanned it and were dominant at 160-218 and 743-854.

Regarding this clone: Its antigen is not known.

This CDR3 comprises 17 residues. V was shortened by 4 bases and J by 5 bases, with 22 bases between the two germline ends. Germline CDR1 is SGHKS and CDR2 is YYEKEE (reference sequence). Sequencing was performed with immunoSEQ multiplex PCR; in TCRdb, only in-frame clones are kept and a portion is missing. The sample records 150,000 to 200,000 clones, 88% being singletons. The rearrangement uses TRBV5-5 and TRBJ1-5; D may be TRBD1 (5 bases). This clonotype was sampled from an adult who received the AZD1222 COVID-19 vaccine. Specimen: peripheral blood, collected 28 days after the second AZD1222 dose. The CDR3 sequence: CASSLAAAGGLHQPQHF. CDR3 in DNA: TGTGCCAGCAGCCTGGCCGCCGCGGGGGGACTGCATCAGCCCCAGCATTTT.